A selection of T cell receptor beta chains follows, all from one sample in a study of OX40 agonist ivuxolimab in advanced cancers. The table came from immunoSEQ multiplex PCR; TCRdb's copy has only in-frame clones and leaves some out. This table holds approximately 84,000 clones, around four fifths found once. The sample consisted of CD4+ or CD8+ T cells sorted from blood, taken in a trial of the OX40 agonist ivuxolimab. The receptors were sampled from an adult with an advanced solid tumor such as melanoma, head and neck, liver or kidney cancer. The CDR3 runs from the conserved cysteine through the conserved F or W. Size is omitted from some rows. Given values are once, few, many or a class for expanded clones.

TRBV4-2 | NA | CASSHPGLGTSGGETQYF
TRBV6-5 | NA | CASRAGIQETQYF
TRBV5-1 | NA | CASSSGGGTIQETQYF
TRBV18 | NA | CASSPHVGQGVNNEQFF
TRBV7-3 | NA | CASSFSGRSRETQYF
TRBV6-1 | NA | CASSQGGVGQYF
TRBV19 | NA | CASRAGSAYYEQYF
TRBV5-1 | NA | CASSFGEGPGAKNIQYF
TRBV5-4 | once | CASSTQGQPQHF
TRBV7-9 | NA | CASSLGGDYSPLHF
TRBV7-9 | NA | CASSATTGTGSSYNSPLHF
TRBV5-6 | NA | CASSPDGGGYTEAFF
TRBV28 | once | CASSRQGVTEAFF
TRBV11-3 | once | CASSLEGATQYF
TRBV5-1 | NA | CASSTFSGYGYTF
TRBV19 | NA | CASSISGAGKNIQYF
TRBV18 | NA | CASSQGRATYEQYF
TRBV11-2 | NA | CASSLQGGFNSPLHF
TRBV7-3 | NA | CASSATTGGNTEAFF
TRBV5-1 | few | CASSIRTGGGEQYF
TRBV5-4 | NA | CASTLGSGGAYEQFF
TRBV18 | NA | CASSQKGSYNEQFF
TRBV7-2 | NA | CASSLTATATEAFF
TRBV9 | few | CASSVSQDLSPLHF
TRBV6-5 | NA | CASSYLTGTGELFF
TRBV28 | NA | CASSPGDLTDTQYF